Below, one T cell receptor (beta chain) is given with its context. The germline V gene has CDR1 MNHEY and CDR2 SMNVEV (reference sequence). CDR3 length: 12 amino acids. V shed 6 bases and J shed 9 bases, with 9 bases lying between them. This sample stems from a study of blood T cell repertoires in COVID-19. Produced via immunoSEQ multiplex PCR; TCRdb's table is partial and in-frame only. The table has around 160,000 clones, 90% to 95% seen once. The chain is built from TRBV27 and TRBJ1-6, with D possibly TRBD1 on 5 matching bases. The clonotype comes from a woman in her sixties with COVID-19, enrolled during active disease. Sequencing was done on a sample of peripheral blood. CDR3 sequence (DNA): TGTGCCAGCAGCTCAGGGTCTTCACCCCTCCACTTT. Translating it yields CASSSGSSPLHF.